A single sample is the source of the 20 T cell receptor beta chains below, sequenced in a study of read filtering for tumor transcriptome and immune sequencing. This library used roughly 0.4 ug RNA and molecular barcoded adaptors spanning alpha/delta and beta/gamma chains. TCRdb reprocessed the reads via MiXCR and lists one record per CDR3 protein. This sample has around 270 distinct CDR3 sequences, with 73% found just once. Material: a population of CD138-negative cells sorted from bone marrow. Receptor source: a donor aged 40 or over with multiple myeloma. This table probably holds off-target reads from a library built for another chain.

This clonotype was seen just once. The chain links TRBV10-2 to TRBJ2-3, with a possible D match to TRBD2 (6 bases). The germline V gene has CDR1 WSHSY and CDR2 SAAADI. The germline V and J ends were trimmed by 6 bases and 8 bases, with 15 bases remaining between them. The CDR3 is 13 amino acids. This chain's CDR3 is CASSGAPGGTQYF. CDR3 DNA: TGCGCCAGCAGCGGAGCCCCCGGGGGTACGCAGTATTTT.

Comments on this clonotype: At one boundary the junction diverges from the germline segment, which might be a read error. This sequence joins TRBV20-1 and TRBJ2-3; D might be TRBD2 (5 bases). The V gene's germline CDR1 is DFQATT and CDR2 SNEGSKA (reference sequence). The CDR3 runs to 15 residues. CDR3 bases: TGCAGTGCTAGAAAACCCGGAATTTCACGGGATACGCCGTATTTT. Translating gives CSARKPGISRDTPYF.

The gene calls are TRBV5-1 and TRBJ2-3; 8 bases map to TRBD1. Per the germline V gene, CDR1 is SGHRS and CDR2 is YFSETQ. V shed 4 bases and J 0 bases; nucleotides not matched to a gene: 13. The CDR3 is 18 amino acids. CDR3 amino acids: CASSGGQGGGGSTDTQYF. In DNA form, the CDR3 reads TGCGCCAGCAGCGGCGGACAGGGAGGCGGAGGTAGCACAGATACGCAGTATTTT.

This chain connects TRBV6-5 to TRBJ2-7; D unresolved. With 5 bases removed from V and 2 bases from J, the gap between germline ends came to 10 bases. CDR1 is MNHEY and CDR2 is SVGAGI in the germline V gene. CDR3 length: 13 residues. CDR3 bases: TGTGCCAGCAGTCAGTACGATACCTACGAGCAGTACTTC. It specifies CASSQYDTYEQYF.

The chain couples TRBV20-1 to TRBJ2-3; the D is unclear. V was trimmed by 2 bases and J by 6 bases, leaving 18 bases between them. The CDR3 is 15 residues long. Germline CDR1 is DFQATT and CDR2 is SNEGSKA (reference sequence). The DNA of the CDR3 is TGCAGTGCTAGACTCGGCGGCTGGGGTCGTGATACGCAGTATTTT. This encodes CSARLGGWGRDTQYF.

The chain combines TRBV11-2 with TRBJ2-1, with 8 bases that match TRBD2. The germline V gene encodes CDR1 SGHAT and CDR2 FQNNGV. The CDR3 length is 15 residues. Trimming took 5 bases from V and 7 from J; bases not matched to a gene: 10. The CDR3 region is CASSEGRRGGNEQFF. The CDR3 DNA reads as TGTGCCAGCAGCGAGGGTCGACGGGGGGGGAATGAGCAGTTCTTC.

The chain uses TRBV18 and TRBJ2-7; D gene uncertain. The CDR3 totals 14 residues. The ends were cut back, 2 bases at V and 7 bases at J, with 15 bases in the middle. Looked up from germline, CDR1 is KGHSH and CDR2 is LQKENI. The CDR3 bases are TGTGCCAGCTCACCATCTGACGGATACCTGGAGCAGTACTTC. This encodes CASSPSDGYLEQYF.

CDR3 nucleotide sequence: TGTGCCAGCAGTGTACTAGGTTCAAACAATGAGCAGTTCTTC. Encoded protein: CASSVLGSNNEQFF. This chain uses TRBV2 with TRBJ2-1, with a weak D call TRBD2 (5 bases). CDR1 and CDR2 from the germline V gene are SNHLY and FYNNEI. Trimming stripped 4 bases from V and 5 bases from J, with 12 bases between. The CDR3 sequence is 14 residues long.

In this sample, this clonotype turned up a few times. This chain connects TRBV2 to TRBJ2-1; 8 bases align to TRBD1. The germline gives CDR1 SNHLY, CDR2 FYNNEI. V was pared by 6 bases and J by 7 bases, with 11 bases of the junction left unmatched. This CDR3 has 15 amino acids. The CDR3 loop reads CASRGADRVFNEQFF. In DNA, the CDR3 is TGTGCCAGCAGAGGAGCGGACAGGGTCTTTAATGAGCAGTTCTTC.

DNA of the CDR3: TGTGCCAGCAGCCCTCCCAACTTGGACGAGCAGTACTTC. As protein: CASSPPNLDEQYF. The chain couples TRBV7-9 to TRBJ2-7; D is ambiguous. V was clipped by 5 bases and J by 5 bases, with 13 bases between them. The CDR3 contains 13 residues. The V gene's germline CDR1 is SEHNR and CDR2 FQNEAQ (reference sequence).

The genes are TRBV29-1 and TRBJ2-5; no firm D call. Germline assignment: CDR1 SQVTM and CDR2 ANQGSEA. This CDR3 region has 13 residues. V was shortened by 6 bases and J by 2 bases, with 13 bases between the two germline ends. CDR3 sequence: CSVVAEVQETQYF. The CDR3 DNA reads TGCAGCGTCGTAGCCGAAGTACAAGAGACCCAGTACTTC.

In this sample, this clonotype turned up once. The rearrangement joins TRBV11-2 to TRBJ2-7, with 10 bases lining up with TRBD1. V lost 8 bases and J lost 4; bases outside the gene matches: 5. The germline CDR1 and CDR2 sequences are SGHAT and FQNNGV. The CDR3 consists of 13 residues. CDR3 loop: CASDPGQGYEQYF. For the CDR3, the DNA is TGTGCCAGCGACCCGGGACAGGGGTACGAGCAGTACTTC.

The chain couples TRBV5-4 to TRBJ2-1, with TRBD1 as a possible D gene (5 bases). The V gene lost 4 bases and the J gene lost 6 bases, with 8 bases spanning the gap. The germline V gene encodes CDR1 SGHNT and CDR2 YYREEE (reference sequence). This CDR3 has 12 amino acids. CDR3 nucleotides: TGTGCCAGCAGCGCGACAGCCAATGAGCAGTTCTTC. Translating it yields CASSATANEQFF.

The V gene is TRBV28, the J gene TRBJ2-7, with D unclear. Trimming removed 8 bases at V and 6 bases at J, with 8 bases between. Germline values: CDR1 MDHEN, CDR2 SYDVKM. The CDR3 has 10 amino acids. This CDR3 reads CASPQAEQYF. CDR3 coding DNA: TGTGCCAGCCCACAAGCCGAGCAGTACTTC.

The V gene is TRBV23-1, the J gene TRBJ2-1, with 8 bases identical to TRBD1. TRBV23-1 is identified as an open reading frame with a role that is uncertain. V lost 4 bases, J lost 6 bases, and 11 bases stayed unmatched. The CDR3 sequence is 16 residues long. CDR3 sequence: CASSRGDRRWCNEQFF. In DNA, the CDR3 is TGCGCCAGCAGTCGGGGGGACAGGCGGTGGTGCAATGAGCAGTTCTTC.

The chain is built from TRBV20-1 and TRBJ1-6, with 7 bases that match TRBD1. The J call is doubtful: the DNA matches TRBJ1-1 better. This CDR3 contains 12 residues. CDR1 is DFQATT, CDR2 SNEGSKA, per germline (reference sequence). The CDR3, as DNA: TGCAGTGCAAGGGACAGTAACGCTGAAGCTTTCTTT. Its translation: CSARDSNAEAFF.

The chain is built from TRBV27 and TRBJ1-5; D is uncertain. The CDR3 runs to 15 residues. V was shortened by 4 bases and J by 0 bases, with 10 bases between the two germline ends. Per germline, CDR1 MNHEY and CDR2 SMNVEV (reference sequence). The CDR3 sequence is CASSSWTGSNQPQHF. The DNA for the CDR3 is TGTGCCAGCAGTTCCTGGACCGGTAGCAATCAGCCCCAGCATTTT.

CDR3 bases: TGTGCCAGCAGCTTAGCAGGGAAGAACTACGAGCAGTACTTC. It specifies CASSLAGKNYEQYF. The rearrangement links TRBV7-2 to TRBJ2-7; D is unresolved. This CDR3 contains 14 residues. Germline CDR1 is SGHTA and CDR2 is FQGNSA. The V end lost 0 bases, the J end lost 3 bases, and 9 bases lay between the germline ends.

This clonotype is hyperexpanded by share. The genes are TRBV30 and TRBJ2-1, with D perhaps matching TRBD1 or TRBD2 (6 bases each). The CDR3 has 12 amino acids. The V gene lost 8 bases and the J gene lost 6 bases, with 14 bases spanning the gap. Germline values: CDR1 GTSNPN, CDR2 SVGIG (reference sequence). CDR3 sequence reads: CALWGAGNEQFF. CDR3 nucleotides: TGTGCCCTGTGGGGGGCGGGCAATGAGCAGTTCTTC.

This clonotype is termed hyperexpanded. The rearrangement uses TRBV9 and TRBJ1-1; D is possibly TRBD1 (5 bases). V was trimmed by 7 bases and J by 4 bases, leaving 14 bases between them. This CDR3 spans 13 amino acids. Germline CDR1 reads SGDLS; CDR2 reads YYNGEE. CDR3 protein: CASARAGTTEAFF. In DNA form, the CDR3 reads TGTGCCAGCGCACGAGCTGGGACCACTGAAGCTTTCTTT. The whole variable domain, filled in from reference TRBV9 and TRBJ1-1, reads DSGVTQTPKHLITATGQRVTLRCSPRSGDLSVYWYQQSLDQGLQFLIQYYNGEERAKGNILERFSAQQFPDLHSELNLSSLELGDSALYFCASARAGTTEAFFGQGTRLTVV.